This TCR beta chain was captured in a study of blood T cell repertoires in COVID-19. Study summary: COVID-19 samples, acute and convalescent, were from the United States, Italy and Spain. Sample material is recorded as cDNA or gDNA derived from T cells, B-cell-depleted T cells, or PBMCs.

Original processing notes: How many nucleated cells were present was estimated from reference gene primer amplification. Produced via immunoSEQ multiplex PCR; TCRdb's table is partial and in-frame only. D and trimming were read from the DNA, whereas the V and J calls and clone size are those reported in that table. The sample comprises about 120,000 clones, 85% of which are singletons, and roughly 10% rests with the top ten. V lost 2 bases and J lost 4; bases outside the gene matches: 5. CDR1 and CDR2 (germline): ENHRY, SYGVKD. The CDR3 is 15 amino acids. V gene TRBV10-3 combines with J gene TRBJ1-5; 7 nucleotides align to TRBD1. Sequencing used peripheral blood. This TCR was sampled from an elderly man with acute or convalescent COVID-19. CDR3 protein: CAISETGVRNQPQHF. Here the CDR3 DNA reads TGTGCCATCAGTGAGACAGGGGTTCGAAATCAGCCCCAGCATTTT.